These 32 T cell receptor beta chains came from one sample sequenced in a study of T cell changes during pregnancy in multiple sclerosis. TCRdb's table, derived via immunoSEQ multiplex PCR, lists solely in-frame clones and lacks some. Altogether roughly 100,000 clones are present, around 90% being singletons, with the ten largest covering less than 2%. Material: peripheral blood, obtained after pregnancy. Source of these receptors: a female donor with multiple sclerosis, enrolled in a pregnancy study.

The rearrangement uses TRBV11-2 and TRBJ2-5; TRBD1 might be the D (5 bases). The V gene's germline CDR1 is SGHAT and CDR2 FQNNGV. V was clipped by 5 bases and J by 0 bases, with 13 bases between them. The CDR3 loop spans 15 amino acids. The CDR3 DNA reads as TGTGCCAGCAGCCCCGGTACAGGAAACCAAGAGACCCAGTACTTC. This sequence encodes CASSPGTGNQETQYF.

The V and J genes are TRBV5-5 and TRBJ1-3, with D perhaps TRBD1 (5 bases). CDR3 length: 16 residues. Germline values: CDR1 SGHKS, CDR2 YYEKEE (reference sequence). Trimming removed 0 bases from V and 2 bases from J, with 12 bases in between. Here the CDR3 DNA reads TGTGCCAGCAGCTTGGTTGGCACAGGACCTGGAAACACCATATATTTT. Translating it yields CASSLVGTGPGNTIYF.

V gene TRBV7-7 combines with J gene TRBJ2-6; TRBD1 aligns across 7 bases. Germline assignment: CDR1 SSHAT and CDR2 FNYEAQ (reference sequence). This CDR3 region has 15 residues. The junction had 2 bases not matched to a gene; V was cut back by 4 bases and J by 2 bases. Here the CDR3 reads CASSSTGTGANVLTF. For the CDR3, the DNA is TGTGCCAGCAGCTCGACAGGGACTGGGGCCAACGTCCTGACTTTC.

The CDR3 DNA reads as TGCAGCGTTGCCAACCCGGGGGCAGGGGGCGACCCCTTCTTT. Encoded protein: CSVANPGAGGDPFF. The chain is built from TRBV29-1 and TRBJ1-1; 8 bases are a match to TRBD1. There are 14 residues in the CDR3. Germline trimming cut 4 bases from V and 14 bases from J; bases unmatched to any gene: 18. CDR1 is SQVTM, CDR2 ANQGSEA, per germline.

The chain recombines TRBV19 with TRBJ1-6; possibly TRBD1 for D (6 bases). Germline assignment: CDR1 LNHDA and CDR2 SQIVND (reference sequence). Trimming shortened V by 3 bases and J by 8 bases, and 11 bases separated the two germline ends. The CDR3 totals 14 residues. CDR3 nucleotides: TGTGCCAGTAGTATCAGGGGCGCAGATTCACCCCTCCACTTT. Encoded protein: CASSIRGADSPLHF.

CDR3 bases: TGCGCCAGCAGCTGGGGGGGACAGGGTCAGGACGAGCAGTACTTC. It encodes CASSWGGQGQDEQYF. The rearrangement uses TRBV5-1 and TRBJ2-7, with TRBD1 matching 9 bases. Germline V lookup: CDR1 SGHRS, CDR2 YFSETQ. CDR3 length: 15 amino acids. Trimming cost V 3 bases and J 5 bases; bases outside gene matches: 9.

The chain combines TRBV30 with TRBJ1-1; 9 nucleotides match TRBD1. V shed 5 bases, J shed 5 bases, and the junction held 9 bases outside the gene matches. Germline V lookup: CDR1 GTSNPN, CDR2 SVGIG (reference sequence). This CDR3 region has 14 residues. Here the CDR3 reads CAWGKGQGRTEAFF. CDR3 nucleotide sequence: TGTGCCTGGGGGAAGGGACAGGGCCGGACTGAAGCTTTCTTT.

The chain uses TRBV5-1 and TRBJ2-7; TRBD1 aligns across 7 bases. The CDR3 contains 14 residues. V shed 2 bases, J shed 0 bases, and the junction held 2 bases outside the gene matches. Germline-derived CDR1 and CDR2 are SGHRS and YFSETQ. The CDR3 is CASSLGTVSYEQYF. The CDR3 DNA reads as TGCGCCAGCAGCTTAGGGACAGTCTCCTACGAGCAGTACTTC. The full variable domain, in which reference TRBV5-1 and TRBJ2-7 provide the parts outside the CDR3, is KAGVTQTPRYLIKTRGQQVTLSCSPISGHRSVSWYQQTPGQGLQFLFEYFSETQRNKGNFPGRFSGRQFSNSRSEMNVSTLELGDSALYLCASSLGTVSYEQYFGPGTRLTVT.

This chain connects TRBV5-1 to TRBJ2-2; tentatively, D is TRBD1 (6 bases). Germline CDR1 and CDR2: SGHRS and YFSETQ. V lost 5 bases and J lost 6, with 14 bases in between. CDR3 size: 14 residues. The CDR3 region is CASRGTILAGELFF. In nucleotides, the CDR3 is TGCGCCAGCAGAGGGACAATTCTGGCCGGGGAGCTGTTTTTT.

V and J are TRBV28 and TRBJ1-2, with a weak D call TRBD1 (5 bases). The germline CDR1 and CDR2 sequences are MDHEN and SYDVKM. The CDR3 contains 15 residues. V was cut by 6 bases and J by 8 bases, with 22 bases left in between. The CDR3 nucleotides are TGTGCCAGCAGCATCCCCTCCCCGGCAGGGCAAGGCTACACCTTC. This codes for CASSIPSPAGQGYTF.

This chain's CDR3 is CASSNPGGEIDTEAFF. The CDR3 coding sequence is TGTGCCAGCAGCAACCCTGGCGGGGAAATAGACACTGAAGCTTTCTTT. This chain joins TRBV7-6 and TRBJ1-1, with D hard to call. The CDR3 has 16 residues. V was cut by 5 bases and J by 3 bases, with 19 bases left in between. The germline CDR1 and CDR2 sequences are SGHVS and FNYEAQ.

The chain has TRBV19 and TRBJ1-1; 12 bases fit TRBD1. This CDR3 has 17 residues. The trim removed 5 bases at V and 3 bases at J, leaving 10 bases unmatched. Germline CDR1 LNHDA, CDR2 SQIVND (reference sequence). In nucleotides, the CDR3 is TGTGCCAGTAGTTCCCCCGGGACAGGGGGCGCTTACACTGAAGCTTTCTTT. Its protein is CASSSPGTGGAYTEAFF.

A remark on this clone: A read error may explain this, as a much larger clone is one base away. The J gene is TRBJ2-3, the V gene TRBV9, with 12 bases aligning to TRBD2. CDR3 length equals 15 residues. Germline assignment: CDR1 SGDLS and CDR2 YYNGEE. Trimming took 3 bases from V and 4 from J; bases not matched to a gene: 3. The DNA for the CDR3 is TGTGCCAGCAGCGCTAGCGGGAGGGGGGCAGATACGCAGTATTTT. Translation gives CASSASGRGADTQYF.

The chain combines TRBV5-4 with TRBJ2-7; D is possibly TRBD2 (6 bases). V lost 1 base, J lost 5 bases, and 16 bases lay in between. The CDR3 contains 15 residues. CDR1 and CDR2 (germline): SGHNT, YYREEE (reference sequence). CDR3 DNA sequence: TGTGCCAGCAGCTTGCCCGGGACTCCGGGCCACGAGCAGTACTTC. Translated, it gives CASSLPGTPGHEQYF.

CDR3 amino acids: CAWRRAGITDTQYF. CDR3 coding DNA: TGTGCCTGGAGGAGGGCGGGTATCACAGATACGCAGTATTTT. The rearrangement joins TRBV30 to TRBJ2-3, with D perhaps TRBD2 (5 bases). The germline V and J ends were trimmed by 3 bases and 2 bases, with 12 bases remaining between them. CDR1 is GTSNPN, CDR2 SVGIG, per germline (reference sequence). The CDR3 loop spans 14 amino acids.

V gene TRBV7-2 combines with J gene TRBJ1-1, with D possibly being TRBD1 (6 bases). Germline CDR1 reads SGHTA; CDR2 reads FQGNSA. Trimming took off 5 bases at V and 1 base at J, with 11 bases between the two ends. This CDR3 has 14 residues. CDR3 amino acids: CASSLRGENTEAFF. Here the CDR3 DNA reads TGTGCCAGCAGCCTCAGGGGAGAGAACACTGAAGCTTTCTTT.

V usage is TRBV7-9 and J usage is TRBJ2-3; maybe TRBD1 (5 bases). This CDR3 contains 13 residues. Trimming shortened V by 3 bases and J by 8 bases, and 12 bases separated the two germline ends. The germline CDR1 and CDR2 sequences are SEHNR and FQNEAQ (reference sequence). The CDR3 bases are TGTGCCAGCAGCTTGGGCGACAGATTTACGCAGTATTTT. It encodes CASSLGDRFTQYF.

This clone was counted only a few times. The chain links TRBV7-3 to TRBJ1-1; 10 nucleotides agree with TRBD1. The CDR3 length is 13 residues. Germline V gives CDR1 SGHTA, CDR2 FQGTGA. V lost 5 bases, J lost 11 bases, and 8 bases stayed unmatched. The CDR3 bases are TGTGCCAGCAGCCCCCGGACAGGGGGTGACGCTTTCTTT. Its translation: CASSPRTGGDAFF.

V is TRBV6-5 and J is TRBJ1-6, with a possible D match to TRBD1 (6 bases). Germline CDR1 and CDR2: MNHEY and SVGAGI. V lost 4 bases to trimming and J lost 6 bases, with 10 bases between them. The CDR3 is 14 amino acids. The CDR3: CASSLQGFNSPLHF. Written as DNA, the CDR3 is TGTGCCAGCAGTTTGCAGGGGTTTAATTCACCCCTCCACTTT.

The gene calls are TRBV2 and TRBJ1-4; 9 bases line up with TRBD1. The ends lost 6 bases at V and 7 bases at J; junction bases unmatched: 9. Germline-derived CDR1 and CDR2 are SNHLY and FYNNEI. This CDR3 has 15 amino acids. CDR3 in DNA: TGTGCCAGCAGCGAGAACAGGGGGCGATTTGAAAAACTGTTTTTT. Protein sequence: CASSENRGRFEKLFF. Full variable domain (rest looked up from reference TRBV2 and TRBJ1-4): EPEVTQTPSHQVTQMGQEVILRCVPISNHLYFYWYRQILGQKVEFLVSFYNNEISEKSEIFDDQFSVERPDGSNFTLKIRSTKLEDSAMYFCASSENRGRFEKLFFGSGTQLSVL.

This rearrangement joins TRBV19 to TRBJ2-7, with TRBD1 identical over 8 bases. With V trimmed by 4 bases and J by 7 bases, 15 bases remained unmatched. This CDR3 is built from 16 residues. Germline V gene sequence: CDR1 LNHDA, CDR2 SQIVND (reference sequence). The DNA of the CDR3 is TGTGCCAGTAGTAACCCAGGGGGCGAGGGGGAACGGGAGCAGTACTTC. This sequence encodes CASSNPGGEGEREQYF.

The rearrangement uses TRBV6-1 and TRBJ2-7; TRBD1 matches 7 bases. The CDR3 contains 16 residues. V lost 0 bases, J lost 0 bases, and 5 bases stayed unmatched. The germline gives CDR1 MNHNS, CDR2 SASEGT. The CDR3 DNA follows: TGTGCCAGCAGTGAAGCGATGGCAGGGGGCTCCTACGAGCAGTACTTC. Its protein is CASSEAMAGGSYEQYF.

This clone was seen once. The rearrangement links TRBV7-9 to TRBJ2-7, with 7 positions matching TRBD2. The V gene end was trimmed by 1 base and the J gene end by 3 bases; junction bases not matched to a gene: 6. This CDR3 comprises 15 residues. CDR1 is SEHNR and CDR2 is FQNEAQ in the germline V gene (reference sequence). The CDR3 reads CASSLGGGSGYEQYF. DNA for the CDR3: TGTGCCAGCAGCTTAGGGGGGGGTAGCGGCTACGAGCAGTACTTC.

This chain links TRBV2 with TRBJ2-7, with TRBD1 matching over 7 bases. The CDR3 has 14 amino acids. CDR1 is SNHLY, CDR2 FYNNEI, per germline. Unmatched junction bases numbered 8, after V lost 8 bases and J lost 1 base. The CDR3 nucleotides are TGTGCCAGCCGTTCCGGGACAGCATCCTACGAGCAGTACTTC. It translates to CASRSGTASYEQYF.

The V and J genes are TRBV29-1 and TRBJ1-1, with D tentatively TRBD1 (5 bases). V gave up 4 bases and J gave up 5 bases, with 14 bases separating them. Germline V CDR1 and CDR2: SQVTM, ANQGSEA. CDR3 length equals 13 residues. CDR3 DNA: TGCAGCGTTGCCCACAGGTCCGAGACTGAAGCTTTCTTT. This codes for CSVAHRSETEAFF.

About this clone itself: The identical CDR3 is also encoded by other nucleotide sequences in the sample. This chain uses TRBV7-3 with TRBJ1-1, with D perhaps matching TRBD1 (6 bases). This CDR3 region has 13 residues. Germline assignment: CDR1 SGHTA and CDR2 FQGTGA. The V end was cut by 4 bases, the J end by 5 bases, with 11 bases between. Written as DNA, the CDR3 is TGTGCCAGCAGCTCGGGTAGGGGGACTGAAGCTTTCTTT. It is translated as CASSSGRGTEAFF.

This clone came up once. Sequence at one end of the junction differs from germline and may be a read error. The gene calls are TRBV2 and TRBJ1-1; D might be TRBD1 (5 bases). The V gene's germline CDR1 is SNHLY and CDR2 FYNNEI. This CDR3 is 13 amino acids long. CDR3 coding DNA: TGTGCCAGCAGGGAAGGGGCTACCACTGAAGCTTTCTTT. This gives the protein CASREGATTEAFF. Full variable domain (remainder filled in from reference TRBV2 and TRBJ1-1): EPEVTQTPSHQVTQMGQEVILRCVPISNHLYFYWYRQILGQKVEFLVSFYNNEISEKSEIFDDQFSVERPDGSNFTLKIRSTKLEDSAMYFCASREGATTEAFFGQGTRLTVV.

The chain has TRBV7-6 and TRBJ2-5, with unresolved D. The CDR3 is 13 amino acids. V was clipped by 0 bases and J by 2 bases, with 4 bases between them. Germline CDR1 is SGHVS and CDR2 is FNYEAQ. CDR3 in amino acids: CASSLAQQETQYF. The CDR3 bases are TGTGCCAGCAGCTTAGCCCAGCAAGAGACCCAGTACTTC.

The V call is TRBV5-6, the J call TRBJ2-4; 9 positions agree with TRBD1. The CDR3 spans 16 residues. In germline, CDR1 is SGHDT, CDR2 YYEEEE. With 0 bases clipped from V and 8 bases from J, the junction kept 9 bases outside the gene matches. CDR3 residues: CASSLVGQGLRDIQYF. DNA of the CDR3: TGTGCCAGCAGCTTGGTAGGACAGGGGCTTAGGGACATTCAGTACTTC.

V is TRBV7-2 and J is TRBJ2-5; TRBD2 agrees at 9 bases. Per the germline V gene, CDR1 is SGHTA and CDR2 is FQGNSA. The CDR3 contains 16 residues. With 2 bases clipped from V and 5 bases from J, the junction kept 9 bases outside the gene matches. CDR3 sequence: CASSLMRAGGRETQYF. CDR3 in DNA: TGTGCCAGCAGCTTAATGCGAGCGGGGGGTAGGGAGACCCAGTACTTC.

This chain links TRBV10-3 with TRBJ2-3, with D unresolved. Germline V CDR1 and CDR2: ENHRY, SYGVKD. V was cut by 4 bases and J by 6 bases, with 14 bases left in between. The CDR3 is 14 residues long. Here the CDR3 DNA reads TGTGCCATCAGTGGATTTAGGCAGGCGGATACGCAGTATTTT. It yields the protein CAISGFRQADTQYF.

The chain has TRBV5-1 and TRBJ2-3; the match to TRBD1 covers 9 bases. The J segment lost 6 bases and the V segment lost 2 bases, leaving 7 bases of the junction unmatched. This CDR3 is built from 15 residues. The germline gives CDR1 SGHRS, CDR2 YFSETQ. The CDR3 reads CASSFGTGRMDTQYF. CDR3 DNA sequence: TGCGCCAGCAGCTTTGGGACAGGGAGAATGGATACGCAGTATTTT.